This T cell receptor (beta chain) was recorded in a study of T cells after yellow fever vaccination. Study-wide background: Any fraction with a low cell number was prepared using SMART-Seq v4 Ultra Low Input.

Study-level findings and limits: Some clonotypes were seen in both the CD4 and the CD8 compartments. These made up a small share and likely arose from convergent recombination.

With respect to this clonotype: Its antigen is as yet unknown.

CDR3 length: 15 residues. J was trimmed by 0 bases and V by 6 bases; bases with no gene match: 8. CDR1 MNHEY and CDR2 SVGEGT come from the germline V gene. UMIs were added to TCR cDNA along with a universal primer site when it was made by 5'RACE template switching. TCRdb reprocessed the 5' RACE reads with MiXCR, giving one entry per CDR3 protein. The sample holds under 250,000 distinct CDR3 sequences, less than 9% seen once. The sample here was CD4+ T cells sorted from PBMCs, taken 15 days after the yellow fever booster vaccination. This TCR was recovered from a man younger than 40 who received the YFV17D yellow fever vaccine. V gene TRBV6-2 or TRBV6-3 combines with J gene TRBJ2-7, with TRBD1 matching over 7 bases. The CDR3 loop is CASSGQVKYSYEQYF. CDR3 DNA: TGTGCCAGCAGCGGACAGGTCAAATACTCCTACGAGCAGTACTTC.